The 27 T cell receptor beta chains below all came from one sample that was sequenced in a study of blood T cell repertoires in COVID-19. Repertoires were generated with immunoSEQ multiplex PCR, while TCRdb's copy carries only in-frame clones and drops some. The data contain approximately 200,000 clones, 86% of them singletons. Sequenced material: PBMCs or T cells enriched from blood (not recorded which). These receptors were collected from a woman under 40 who had recovered from COVID-19.

This clone showed up just once. The rearrangement links TRBV5-1 to TRBJ2-5; possibly TRBD1 for D (6 bases). The V end was cut by 3 bases, the J end by 4 bases, with 16 bases between. From germline, CDR1 is SGHRS and CDR2 YFSETQ. The CDR3 has 15 amino acids. The CDR3 reads CASSSTTEGGETQYF. The CDR3 DNA sequence: TGCGCCAGCAGCTCTACGACTGAAGGGGGAGAGACCCAGTACTTC.

This clone was observed a single time. This rearrangement joins TRBV9 to TRBJ1-4, with no clear D. Trimming left V 0 bases short and J 4 bases short, with 13 bases between. The CDR3 length is 16 residues. Germline CDR1 SGDLS, CDR2 YYNGEE. The CDR3 nucleotides read TGTGCCAGCAGCGTAGTCGTTAAAATAGTTAATGAAAAACTGTTTTTT. Translating it yields CASSVVVKIVNEKLFF. Full variable domain (remainder filled in from reference TRBV9 and TRBJ1-4): DSGVTQTPKHLITATGQRVTLRCSPRSGDLSVYWYQQSLDQGLQFLIQYYNGEERAKGNILERFSAQQFPDLHSELNLSSLELGDSALYFCASSVVVKIVNEKLFFGSGTQLSVL.

The chain links TRBV28 to TRBJ2-2; the match to TRBD2 covers 9 bases. With V trimmed by 2 bases and J by 7 bases, 5 bases remained unmatched. The CDR3 contains 15 residues. Per germline, CDR1 MDHEN and CDR2 SYDVKM. The CDR3: CASSLAGGPFGELFF. The CDR3 coding sequence is TGTGCCAGCAGTTTAGCGGGAGGGCCCTTCGGGGAGCTGTTTTTT.

This clone showed up just a few times. The chain uses TRBV25-1 and TRBJ2-7, with a possible D match to TRBD2 (6 bases). From germline, CDR1 is MGHDK and CDR2 SYGVNS. Trimming cost V 3 bases and J 6 bases, with 21 bases left between them. The CDR3 covers 16 residues. DNA of the CDR3: TGTGCCAGCAGTGACTCTCTCGGGCGGGATATTTCCGAGCAGTACTTC. Translated, it gives CASSDSLGRDISEQYF.

The chain employs TRBV28 and TRBJ2-7; TRBD1 is a possible D gene (5 bases). Trimming cost V 6 bases and J 3 bases, with 15 bases left between them. Germline V gene lookup returns CDR1 MDHEN and CDR2 SYDVKM. The CDR3 totals 14 residues. The CDR3 reads CASRAPDRDYEQYF. CDR3 DNA: TGTGCCAGCAGAGCCCCTGACAGAGACTACGAGCAGTACTTC.

The chain links TRBV27 to TRBJ2-7; TRBD1 aligns across 8 bases. CDR3 length equals 15 residues. Germline V gene data show CDR1 as MNHEY and CDR2 as SMNVEV (reference sequence). V lost 3 bases to trimming and J lost 2 bases; unmatched junction nucleotides: 6. The CDR3 bases are TGTGCCAGCAGTTTGACAGGGGTGAGGACCTACGAGCAGTACTTC. Translated, it gives CASSLTGVRTYEQYF.

The J gene is TRBJ2-7, the V gene TRBV3-1 (or the pseudogene TRBV3-2); TRBD1 agrees at 8 bases. Germline CDR1 and CDR2: LGHDT and YNNKEL (reference sequence). The CDR3 consists of 16 residues. Trimming took 0 bases from V and 3 from J; bases not matched to a gene: 7. CDR3 in amino acids: CASSQDQGQAVYEQYF. CDR3 DNA: TGTGCCAGCAGCCAAGATCAGGGACAGGCCGTCTACGAGCAGTACTTC.

The chain links TRBV28 to TRBJ2-1, with 7 bases matching TRBD2. Germline V CDR1 and CDR2: MDHEN, SYDVKM. Trimming at V came to 6 bases and at J to 5 bases, leaving 10 bases not matched to a gene. The CDR3 runs 15 residues. CDR3 region: CASSREAAGNNEQFF. The CDR3 DNA sequence: TGTGCCAGCAGCCGGGAGGCCGCCGGAAACAATGAGCAGTTCTTC. The full variable domain, with the rest looked up from reference TRBV28 and TRBJ2-1, is DVKVTQSSRYLVKRTGEKVFLECVQDMDHENMFWYRQDPGLGLRLIYFSYDVKMKEKGDIPEGYSVSREKKERFSLILESASTNQTSMYLCASSREAAGNNEQFFGPGTRLTVL.

The chain couples TRBV19 to TRBJ1-2, with 8 bases identical to TRBD1. This CDR3 comprises 12 residues. Germline values: CDR1 LNHDA, CDR2 SQIVND (reference sequence). V gave up 9 bases and J gave up 7 bases; unmatched junction bases: 7. CDR3 bases: TGTGCCAGCACCAGAGACAGGGGTGGCTACACCTTC. It yields the protein CASTRDRGGYTF.

This clone showed up just once. The J gene is TRBJ1-3, the V gene TRBV7-2, with D unresolved. In germline, CDR1 is SGHTA, CDR2 FQGNSA. The V gene lost 5 bases and the J gene lost 0 bases, with 14 bases spanning the gap. This CDR3 spans 16 amino acids. The CDR3, as DNA: TGTGCCAGCAGCCCCCCGAGGGAATACTCTGGAAACACCATATATTTT. Protein product: CASSPPREYSGNTIYF.

The chain uses TRBV5-6 and TRBJ1-2, with D hard to call. The V and J ends lost 4 bases and 7 bases respectively, with 14 bases between them. The CDR3 covers 13 residues. The germline V gene encodes CDR1 SGHDT and CDR2 YYEEEE. CDR3 region: CASSPGVGFGYTF. The CDR3 DNA is TGTGCCAGCAGCCCCGGGGTTGGTTTTGGCTACACCTTC.

The chain joins TRBV7-5 to TRBJ1-4; the listed D gene, TRBD1, was not tested against the DNA. TRBV7-5 is labeled a pseudogene. The CDR3 spans 17 residues. CDR3 in amino acids: CARSRRATGAGGEKLFF. CDR3 DNA sequence: TGTGCCAGAAGCCGAAGAGCCACAGGGGCAGGGGGCGAAAAACTGTTTTTT.

J is TRBJ2-1 and V is TRBV13, with 7 positions matching TRBD2. This CDR3 contains 18 residues. CDR1 is PRHDT and CDR2 is FYEKMQ in the germline V gene (reference sequence). V lost 0 bases, J lost 0 bases, and 8 bases stayed unmatched. CDR3 residues: CASSLGLQRESSYNEQFF. The CDR3 nucleotides are TGTGCCAGCAGCTTAGGCCTCCAGCGGGAATCCTCCTACAATGAGCAGTTCTTC.

The rearrangement links TRBV28 to TRBJ2-7; D unclear. The CDR3 length is 15 residues. Trimming removed 2 bases at V and 0 bases at J, with 11 bases between. CDR1 and CDR2 from the germline V gene are MDHEN and SYDVKM. The CDR3 DNA reads as TGTGCCAGCAGTTTACCCACACCCAGCTCCTACGAGCAGTACTTC. Translating it yields CASSLPTPSSYEQYF.

In this sample, this clone turned up once. This rearrangement joins TRBV27 to TRBJ2-1, with 7 bases identical to TRBD1. The CDR3 consists of 14 residues. Trimming took 4 bases from V and 3 from J; bases not matched to a gene: 3. Germline CDR1 and CDR2: MNHEY and SMNVEV (reference sequence). CDR3 region: CASSSGTVYNEQFF. In nucleotides, the CDR3 is TGTGCCAGCAGTTCAGGGACAGTCTACAATGAGCAGTTCTTC.

The chain recombines TRBV19 with TRBJ1-2; the D gene is possibly TRBD1 (5 bases). The CDR3 has 13 amino acids. The V gene's germline CDR1 is LNHDA and CDR2 SQIVND (reference sequence). The V end was cut by 7 bases, the J end by 6 bases, with 15 bases between. CDR3: CASKGGGYDGYTF. The CDR3, as DNA: TGTGCCAGTAAAGGTGGGGGGTACGATGGCTACACCTTC.

V is TRBV19 and J is TRBJ1-2; TRBD1 might be the D (6 bases). The CDR3 spans 13 residues. V was clipped by 5 bases and J by 10 bases, with 17 bases between them. The germline gives CDR1 LNHDA, CDR2 SQIVND (reference sequence). CDR3 bases: TGTGCCAGTAGTTCCGACCGGGACACTTACTACACCTTC. Its translation: CASSSDRDTYYTF.

The chain employs TRBV6-5 and TRBJ2-1, with 13 bases aligning to TRBD2. Germline CDR1 MNHEY, CDR2 SVGAGI. CDR3 length: 15 residues. The junction had 2 bases not matched to a gene; V was cut back by 5 bases and J by 4 bases. The CDR3 is CASSPGLAGYNEQFF. The CDR3 DNA follows: TGTGCCAGCAGTCCGGGACTAGCGGGATACAATGAGCAGTTCTTC.

The genes are TRBV24-1 and TRBJ2-3, with a possible D match to TRBD1 (5 bases). The CDR3 is made up of 14 amino acids. Per the germline V gene, CDR1 is KGHDR and CDR2 is SFDVKD. Trimming removed 7 bases at V and 5 bases at J, with 15 bases between. CDR3 region: CATSGIGVEDTQYF. CDR3 bases: TGTGCCACCAGCGGTATAGGGGTAGAAGATACGCAGTATTTT.

The chain combines TRBV7-9 with TRBJ1-1, with 12 bases that match TRBD1. The V gene end was trimmed by 5 bases and the J gene end by 3 bases; junction bases not matched to a gene: 16. Germline V lookup: CDR1 SEHNR, CDR2 FQNEAQ (reference sequence). This CDR3 spans 19 amino acids. The CDR3 region has the DNA TGTGCCAGCAGCCCCGCCGTCCCGGGACAGGGGGCGCAGGACACTGAAGCTTTCTTT. Translated, it gives CASSPAVPGQGAQDTEAFF. Variable domain in full (rest from reference TRBV7-9 and TRBJ1-1): DTGVSQNPRHKITKRGQNVTFRCDPISEHNRLYWYRQTLGQGPEFLTYFQNEAQLEKSRLLSDRFSAERPKGSFSTLEIQRTEQGDSAMYLCASSPAVPGQGAQDTEAFFGQGTRLTVV.

This clone was picked up a small number of times. The chain combines TRBV3-1 (or the pseudogene TRBV3-2) with TRBJ2-3; D is ambiguous. This CDR3 is built from 14 residues. V was pared by 4 bases and J by 0 bases, with 8 bases between. Germline lookup yields CDR1 LGHDT and CDR2 YNNKEL (reference sequence). Written as DNA, the CDR3 is TGTGCCAGCAGCCCGATTACTAGCACAGATACGCAGTATTTT. Translated: CASSPITSTDTQYF.

The rearrangement uses TRBV6-1 and TRBJ2-1; tentatively, D is TRBD1 (5 bases). Germline V CDR1 and CDR2: MNHNS, SASEGT. The CDR3 has 16 amino acids. V shed 2 bases and J shed 5 bases, with 16 bases lying between them. CDR3 sequence: CASSEPLKGANNEQFF. CDR3 nucleotide sequence: TGTGCCAGCAGTGAACCCCTCAAAGGGGCTAACAATGAGCAGTTCTTC.

The chain has TRBV30 and TRBJ2-5; D unresolved. The V end lost 4 bases, the J end lost 4 bases, and 10 bases lay between the germline ends. Germline CDR1 GTSNPN, CDR2 SVGIG (reference sequence). CDR3 length: 12 residues. The CDR3 protein is CAWTGAGETQYF. The CDR3 DNA sequence: TGTGCCTGGACAGGTGCTGGAGAGACCCAGTACTTC.

V gene TRBV6-5 combines with J gene TRBJ2-5; 7 bases line up with TRBD1. Germline-derived CDR1 and CDR2 are MNHEY and SVGAGI. V lost 6 bases to trimming and J lost 1 base; unmatched junction nucleotides: 5. This CDR3 region has 14 residues. This CDR3 is CASRPGQLQETQYF. The CDR3 region has the DNA TGTGCCAGCAGACCGGGACAGCTCCAAGAGACCCAGTACTTC.

This clone was seen more than once but under ten times. V and J are TRBV6-6 and TRBJ2-7, with 7 bases that match TRBD2. Germline-derived CDR1 and CDR2 are MNHNY and SVGAGI (reference sequence). This CDR3 contains 17 residues. The V segment lost 5 bases and the J segment 3 bases; nucleotides outside the gene matches: 16. CDR3 bases: TGTGCCAGCAGTCCGGGACTAACTACCTCACAGGTCTACGAGCAGTACTTC. It yields the protein CASSPGLTTSQVYEQYF.

CDR3 region: CASSSDRGRQPQHF. CDR3 DNA: TGTGCCAGCAGTTCGGACAGGGGGAGGCAGCCCCAGCATTTT. This chain joins TRBV7-8 and TRBJ1-5; TRBD1 agrees at 10 bases. With V trimmed by 6 bases and J by 7 bases, 6 bases remained unmatched. Germline V gene sequence: CDR1 SGHVS, CDR2 FQNEAQ. The CDR3 runs to 14 residues.

The CDR3 spells CSVDLAGETQYF. Written as DNA, the CDR3 is TGCAGCGTTGATCTAGCAGGAGAGACCCAGTACTTC. V and J are TRBV29-1 and TRBJ2-5; tentative D call: TRBD2 (5 bases). Germline values: CDR1 SQVTM, CDR2 ANQGSEA. The CDR3 contains 12 residues. Between the trimmed V and J ends, which lost 3 bases and 4 bases, there was a span of 9 bases.